These 11 T cell receptor beta chains originate from one sample sequenced in a study of OX40 agonist ivuxolimab in advanced cancers. Only in-frame clones appear in the TCRdb table, and some are missing; sequencing was by immunoSEQ multiplex PCR. The sample contains about 36,000 clones, 78% of which appear only once. Here the sequenced sample was CD4+ or CD8+ T cells sorted from blood, taken in a trial of the OX40 agonist ivuxolimab. All receptors derive from an adult with an advanced solid tumor such as melanoma, head and neck, liver or kidney cancer.

This sequence joins TRBV7-9 and TRBJ1-6, with 7 bases aligning to TRBD1. CDR3 size: 14 residues. Germline V gene data show CDR1 as SEHNR and CDR2 as FQNEAQ (reference sequence). With 6 bases clipped from V and 5 bases from J, the junction kept 4 bases outside the gene matches. CDR3 nucleotides: TGTGCCAGCAGGCCGACAGGGCATAATTCACCCCTCCACTTT. It encodes CASRPTGHNSPLHF.

The chain recombines TRBV5-1 with TRBJ2-5; 9 bases fit TRBD1. The closer fit of TRBJ2-7 to the DNA end suggests the J call may be wrong. The CDR3 is 15 amino acids. Germline V gene lookup returns CDR1 SGHRS and CDR2 YFSETQ. CDR3 region: CASSQSGGQGSEQYF. The CDR3 DNA sequence: TGCGCCAGCAGCCAGTCTGGGGGACAGGGAAGCGAGCAGTACTTC.

This chain connects TRBV5-1 to TRBJ2-5; 8 bases line up with TRBD2. This CDR3 has 13 residues. The junction had 0 bases not matched to a gene; V was cut back by 0 bases and J by 5 bases. CDR1 is SGHRS, CDR2 YFSETQ, per germline. The CDR3: CASSLAGGETQYF. Written as DNA, the CDR3 is TGCGCCAGCAGCTTGGCGGGGGGGGAGACCCAGTACTTC.

This clone has a handful of counts. The CDR3 loop reads CATSRDHYEQYF. The CDR3, as DNA: TGTGCCACCAGCAGAGATCACTACGAGCAGTACTTC. The V gene is TRBV15, the J gene TRBJ2-7, with D hard to call. This CDR3 spans 12 amino acids. Germline V gene lookup returns CDR1 LNHNV and CDR2 YYDKDF (reference sequence). V shed 0 bases and J shed 3 bases, with 3 bases lying between them.

This rearrangement joins TRBV28 to TRBJ1-6; D gene uncertain. V gave up 3 bases and J gave up 4 bases, with 10 bases separating them. There are 15 residues in the CDR3. Germline V lookup: CDR1 MDHEN, CDR2 SYDVKM. CDR3 coding DNA: TGTGCCAGCAGTTTCGACCGCTCGTATAATTCACCCCTCCACTTT. It translates to CASSFDRSYNSPLHF.

The chain employs TRBV20-1 and TRBJ2-5; D gene unclear. Germline V CDR1 and CDR2: DFQATT, SNEGSKA (reference sequence). The CDR3 is 10 residues long. The ends were cut back, 4 bases at V and 5 bases at J, with 5 bases in the middle. CDR3 nucleotide sequence: TGCAGTGCTAAAAAGGAGACCCAGTACTTC. It specifies CSAKKETQYF.

This chain links TRBV5-4 with TRBJ2-7, with 9 bases aligning to TRBD1. Losses at the gene ends were 4 bases for V and 2 bases for J; bases not matched to a gene: 1. The V gene's germline CDR1 is SGHNT and CDR2 YYREEE (reference sequence). The CDR3 is 13 residues long. CDR3 in amino acids: CASSRQGAYEQYF. DNA for the CDR3: TGTGCCAGCAGCCGACAGGGGGCCTACGAGCAGTACTTC. The full variable domain, with the rest looked up from reference TRBV5-4 and TRBJ2-7, is ETGVTQSPTHLIKTRGQQVTLRCSSQSGHNTVSWYQQALGQGPQFIFQYYREEENGRGNFPPRFSGLQFPNYSSELNVNALELDDSALYLCASSRQGAYEQYFGPGTRLTVT.

This chain joins TRBV7-2 and TRBJ1-5; TRBD1 is a possible D gene (5 bases). The CDR3 consists of 16 residues. Germline V CDR1 and CDR2: SGHTA, FQGNSA. V lost 5 bases, J lost 3 bases, and 17 bases lay in between. Here the CDR3 reads CASSVSAGLINQPQHF. CDR3 DNA sequence: TGTGCCAGCAGCGTTAGTGCGGGACTGATCAATCAGCCCCAGCATTTT.

The chain combines TRBV27 with TRBJ2-3; 9 nucleotides match TRBD1. Germline V gene sequence: CDR1 MNHEY, CDR2 SMNVEV (reference sequence). With 3 bases clipped from V and 3 bases from J, the junction kept 10 bases outside the gene matches. This CDR3 has 17 amino acids. The CDR3 sequence is CASSFSGTGNPTDTQYF. DNA for the CDR3: TGTGCCAGCAGTTTTTCCGGGACAGGGAATCCGACAGATACGCAGTATTTT.

This rearrangement joins TRBV5-1 to TRBJ1-1; D may be TRBD1 (5 bases). In germline, CDR1 is SGHRS, CDR2 YFSETQ. Trimming removed 3 bases at V and 6 bases at J, with 12 bases between. The CDR3 is 13 amino acids. The CDR3 DNA sequence: TGCGCCAGCAGCTCCCCGGGGGGGGCTGAAGCTTTCTTT. The encoded protein is CASSSPGGAEAFF.

This clone was counted a single time. This rearrangement joins TRBV5-6 to TRBJ1-2, with unresolved D. The ends were cut back, 1 base at V and 6 bases at J, with 10 bases in the middle. CDR3 length: 13 amino acids. Germline values: CDR1 SGHDT, CDR2 YYEEEE. DNA for the CDR3: TGTGCCAGCAGCTTGAACTATGGGGATGGCTACACCTTC. Its translation: CASSLNYGDGYTF.